Listed below are T cell receptor beta chains from one sample, sequenced in a study of graft-versus-host responses after intestinal transplantation. This table comes from immunoSEQ multiplex PCR, and its TCRdb copy is limited to in-frame clones, with some not included. The sample carries just over 70,000 clones, approximately 80% recorded once. Their recognized antigens are unknown. The material was unstimulated CD4+ T cells sorted from spleen or lymph node cells, obtained before transplant. The receptors were sampled from a human donor who was the organ donor for an intestinal transplant. Each CDR3 is given with its conserved first and last residue. Fields, in order: J gene, D gene, clone size, V gene, CDR3 protein, CDR3 DNA. The D gene is left open where the match is weak. Clone size, where shown, is once, few, many, or a class for clones that have expanded.

TRBJ2-2,NA,NA,TRBV9,CASSVGEGRGTGELFF,TGTGCCAGCAGCGTCGGAGAAGGGCGGGGCACCGGGGAGCTGTTTTTT
TRBJ1-1,NA,NA,TRBV7-6,CASSLTGKADTEAFF,TGTGCCAGCAGCCTAACAGGGAAAGCTGACACTGAAGCTTTCTTT
TRBJ2-1,NA,NA,TRBV6-1,CASSEAGRDYEQFF,TGTGCCAGCAGTGAAGCAGGCAGGGACTATGAGCAGTTCTTC
TRBJ1-5,NA,once,TRBV29-1,CSVADSYNQPQHF,TGCAGCGTTGCCGACAGCTACAATCAGCCCCAGCATTTT
TRBJ2-1,TRBD2,NA,TRBV5-1,CASSLLGGDYNEQFF,TGCGCCAGCAGCTTGCTCGGGGGGGACTACAATGAGCAGTTCTTC
TRBJ2-3,NA,NA,TRBV7-7,CASSLALTSTDTQYF,TGTGCTAGCAGCTTAGCCCTTACTAGCACAGATACGCAGTATTTT
TRBJ2-3,NA,NA,TRBV28,CASSLVRVTDTQYF,TGTGCCAGCAGTTTAGTCAGGGTCACAGATACGCAGTATTTT
TRBJ1-6,TRBD1,once,TRBV6-1,CASSGDRVGRPPLHF,TGTGCCAGCAGTGGCGACAGGGTGGGGAGGCCACCCCTCCACTTT
TRBJ1-3,TRBD1,NA,TRBV5-1,CASSLGTGVGNTIYF,TGCGCCAGCAGCTTGGGGACAGGGGTTGGAAACACCATATATTTT
TRBJ2-2,TRBD1,NA,TRBV15,CATRDRGRTGELFF,TGTGCCACCAGGGACAGGGGGCGCACCGGGGAGCTGTTTTTT